This T cell receptor (beta chain) was identified during a study of shared clonotypes between healthy human individuals. On the study more broadly: Contributing individuals were two females and three males aged 18 to 49.

Data came from immunoSEQ multiplex PCR; TCRdb stores just in-frame clones and leaves some out. The sample includes roughly 2 million clones, 85% to 95% seen only once; the top ten take 0.13%. Study outcomes and limitations: Rarefaction exposed incomplete sorted-subset sequencing despite large depth. Sequencing depth was expected to influence donor clonotype sharing.

Partitioning of CD4+ cells yielded a CD45RA+ naive subset and a CD45RA-negative memory subset. The CDR3 has 14 amino acids. Between the trimmed V and J ends, which lost 0 bases and 2 bases, there was a span of 8 bases. Germline V gene sequence: CDR1 MNHEY, CDR2 SVGAGI. On this clone: Its antigen is unidentified. The identical CDR3 is also encoded by other nucleotide sequences in the sample.

The sample taken for sequencing was naive CD4+ T cells sorted from blood. As to subset: CD45RA+ positively selected. This TCR was recovered from a man between 18 and 35 years old in good health. This sequence joins TRBV6-5 and TRBJ2-7; D is perhaps TRBD1 (5 bases). The CDR3 loop reads CASSYSKGAYEQYF. Written as DNA, the CDR3 is TGTGCCAGCAGTTACTCGAAAGGGGCCTACGAGCAGTACTTC.